This passage covers 10 T cell receptor beta chains from one sample sequenced in a study of vaccination and CD4 T cells after COVID-19. Indicated time point: late sampling 161 to 241 days after vaccination in a few convalescent patients. The treatment here: roughly 11-day PBMC culture with coronavirus spike peptide pools or control peptides (ViraFEST assay). Their specific antigens are unknown. Sequenced with the Oncomine TCR Beta short-read assay was DNA taken from cultured CD4+ T cells. One entry per CDR3 protein results from TCRdb running MiXCR on the PCR reads. The sample lists about 23,000 distinct CDR3 sequences, 43% occurring once. This material consisted of CD4+ T cells from blood, cultured in vitro, taken about 7 months after SARS-CoV-2 vaccination. The receptors shown here come from a human donor who had recovered from COVID-19.

The chain links TRBV28 to TRBJ1-1; D is possibly TRBD1 (5 bases). The V and J ends lost 5 bases and 8 bases respectively, with 15 bases between them. The germline CDR1 and CDR2 sequences are MDHEN and SYDVKM. The CDR3 is made up of 13 amino acids. The CDR3 region is CASSPVLGPEAFF. CDR3 DNA: TGTGCCAGCAGTCCAGTTCTGGGGCCCGAAGCTTTCTTT.

The rearrangement uses TRBV6-1 and TRBJ2-5; D possibly corresponds to TRBD2 (5 bases). Trimming removed 0 bases at V and 1 base at J, with 12 bases between. This CDR3 comprises 16 residues. CDR1 is MNHNS and CDR2 is SASEGT in the germline V gene. The CDR3 here is CASSEAGGRVQETQYF. The CDR3 DNA follows: TGTGCCAGCAGTGAAGCGGGCGGGCGAGTCCAAGAGACCCAGTACTTC.

This clonotype was picked up a small number of times. Here the CDR3 reads CASGFFGTEAFF. The CDR3 bases are TGTGCCAGCGGGTTTTTTGGAACTGAAGCTTTCTTT. The genes are TRBV6-1 and TRBJ1-1, with unresolved D. Germline CDR1 is MNHNS and CDR2 is SASEGT. This CDR3 comprises 12 residues. V was cut by 8 bases and J by 5 bases, with 12 bases left in between.

The rearrangement joins TRBV2 to TRBJ1-5; D is unresolved. Trimming removed 6 bases from V and 2 bases from J, with 11 bases in between. Germline lookup yields CDR1 SNHLY and CDR2 FYNNEI. This CDR3 region has 14 residues. The CDR3 nucleotides are TGTGCCAGCAGCGGAACCGTACGCAATCAGCCCCAGCATTTT. It is translated as CASSGTVRNQPQHF.

The chain links TRBV2 to TRBJ1-6; perhaps TRBD1 as D (5 bases). The germline V and J ends were trimmed by 6 bases and 13 bases, with 16 bases remaining between them. CDR1 and CDR2 from the germline V gene are SNHLY and FYNNEI. The CDR3 is 13 residues long. The CDR3 DNA sequence: TGTGCCAGCAGCCGGGACCCTATTTCTCCCCTCCACTTT. Amino acids: CASSRDPISPLHF. The whole variable domain, filled in from reference TRBV2 and TRBJ1-6, reads EPEVTQTPSHQVTQMGQEVILRCVPISNHLYFYWYRQILGQKVEFLVSFYNNEISEKSEIFDDQFSVERPDGSNFTLKIRSTKLEDSAMYFCASSRDPISPLHFGNGTRLTVT.

The gene calls are TRBV20-1 and TRBJ2-7; D unclear. CDR1 is DFQATT, CDR2 SNEGSKA, per germline (reference sequence). The CDR3 is 12 amino acids. Trimming pared 5 bases from V and 2 bases from J, leaving 10 bases between. This CDR3 is CSAPRPPYEQYF. The CDR3 DNA follows: TGCAGTGCTCCCCGACCGCCCTACGAGCAGTACTTC.

Only a few counts were recorded for this clonotype. V gene TRBV15 combines with J gene TRBJ2-1; 7 bases are a match to TRBD2. Germline V lookup: CDR1 LNHNV, CDR2 YYDKDF (reference sequence). J lost 1 base, V lost 3 bases, and 3 bases had no gene match. The CDR3 covers 15 residues. The chain's CDR3 is CATSSGGRSYNEQFF. The CDR3 DNA follows: TGTGCCACCAGCAGCGGCGGGAGATCCTACAATGAGCAGTTCTTC.

This CDR3 reads CSAQSNGDSSTEAFF. The CDR3 nucleotides read TGCAGTGCACAATCAAACGGGGACAGTTCCACTGAAGCTTTCTTT. V usage is TRBV20-1 and J usage is TRBJ1-1, with 7 bases aligning to TRBD1. This CDR3 is 15 amino acids long. Unmatched junction bases numbered 14, after V lost 6 bases and J lost 4 bases. The V gene's germline CDR1 is DFQATT and CDR2 SNEGSKA (reference sequence).

This clonotype was seen more than once but under ten times. V gene TRBV15 combines with J gene TRBJ2-2; D is perhaps TRBD1 (6 bases). Looked up from germline, CDR1 is LNHNV and CDR2 is YYDKDF (reference sequence). V lost 2 bases to trimming and J lost 6 bases, with 16 bases between them. The CDR3 is made up of 16 amino acids. In DNA, the CDR3 is TGTGCCACCAGCAGACGAACAGGGTCTCACGCCGGGGAGCTGTTTTTT. Protein product: CATSRRTGSHAGELFF. Full variable domain (missing parts from reference TRBV15 and TRBJ2-2): DAMVIQNPRYQVTQFGKPVTLSCSQTLNHNVMYWYQQKSSQAPKLLFHYYDKDFNNEADTPDNFQSRRPNTSFCFLDIRSPGLGDTAMYLCATSRRTGSHAGELFFGEGSRLTVL.

The CDR3 spells CASTREGRFNEQYF. DNA for the CDR3: TGTGCCAGCACGAGGGAGGGCCGGTTCAACGAGCAGTACTTC. The chain couples TRBV6-1 to TRBJ2-7, with TRBD2 identical over 7 bases. The germline gives CDR1 MNHNS, CDR2 SASEGT. This CDR3 spans 14 amino acids. The trim removed 7 bases at V and 5 bases at J, leaving 11 bases unmatched.